The T cell receptor (beta chain) under discussion was sequenced for a study of T cells in Graves' hyperthyroidism and ophthalmopathy (dated by TCRdb to the late 2010s). Background on the whole study: Peripheral blood was sampled at the time of initial diagnosis, prior to any treatment. To identify distinguishing TCR V-J signatures, a discovery cohort of about a hundred patients was used, comprising 40 to 45 with Graves' ophthalmopathy and 57 with stable Graves' hyperthyroidism. Once sampling was done, hyperthyroidism patients were given methimazole at a starting dose of 30 mg daily, whereas ophthalmopathy patients were given high-dose intravenous methylprednisolone. TCR Vbeta CDR3 sequencing of roughly 140 peripheral blood samples (around 45 ophthalmopathy, under 80 hyperthyroidism and approximately 17 progressor patients) is reported in the paper. Prospective prediction of ophthalmopathy was tested in an independent validation cohort of approximately 19 hyperthyroidism patients and 17 patients who later progressed to ophthalmopathy. The 80 to 100 discovery patients were randomly divided into training and test sets at a 7:3 ratio. In addition, the study compared T-cell repertoires in thyroid tissue and in blood from roughly 6 Graves' hyperthyroidism patients. The research as a whole found: Ophthalmopathy was separated from stable hyperthyroidism by a 13 V-J signature model, with around 90% sensitivity and about 81% specificity obtained in cross-validation and 80%/75% obtained in testing. Most expanded thyroid clonotypes (frequency above 0.001) were also detected in blood, suggesting blood repertoires may reflect thyroid immune responses. During validation, the model predicted progression to ophthalmopathy a median of approximately 7 months ahead of onset, with just under 71% sensitivity and roughly 72% specificity. No statistical method was used to fix the sample size in advance, and group allocation was not hidden from the investigators.

This clonotype appeared a few times. The antigen this receptor binds is unknown. No much larger clone exists at a distance of one base, and base qualities are not known. Moderately to severely active disease, a Clinical Activity Score of at least 3, a NOSPECS grade of at least 4, and a duration under 3 months were present in ophthalmopathy patients. Patients with uncontrolled infections, other autoimmune diseases, pregnancy or lactation were excluded. Diagnoses were based on clinical symptoms, serum thyroxine and TRAb, thyroid ultrasound and orbital computed tomography. PBMCs were isolated from 7.5 to 10 ml of fresh peripheral blood by Ficoll-Paque density gradient centrifugation. Total RNA was extracted using Trizol reagent, and RNA quality was assessed on an Agilent 2100 Bioanalyzer. TCR beta CDR3 regions were amplified from RNA transcripts. For the first round of RT-PCR on the TCR CDR3, the HTBI primer set was used together with the Qiagen OneStep RT-PCR kit. Libraries were constructed in a second round of multiplex PCR, after which size selection and purification were carried out. The libraries were sequenced on an Illumina HiSeq2000 using paired-end 100 bp reads. The published analysis was carried out like this. SOAPnuke was used to process the raw data, with reads discarded if the reads contained adapters or uncalled bases, had a mean Phred below 15, or lacked an exact constant-primer or identifier match. High-quality paired reads were merged using COPE v1.2.5, and each unique nucleotide sequence was defined as a clonotype. Clonotypes were aligned to IMGT TRBV, TRBD and TRBJ reference segments using MiTCR v1.1. Only V-J combinations with frequency above 0.0001, covering about 99% of repertoires, were analysed. The TCS score was defined as F50 (clonal expansion) divided by E x V (chaos), with BLOSUM62-based TCRdist calculated between CDR3 peptides within each V-J. Welch's t-statistics and random forest reduced roughly 540 V-J features to 10 to 15, which were used in a naive Bayes classifier (R e1071). The public reads were run again by TCRdb, first through fastp at Q25 and then through MiXCR, and only productive beta chains were kept. Every distinct CDR3 protein forms one entry, paired with its most common genes and DNA. Clone size and V and J calls follow TCRdb, not the original study. This sample has around 600,000 distinct CDR3 sequences in its table, and more than 14% of those were observed once. The ten top clones hold around 13% of the sample.

Per the germline V gene (reference sequence), LNHDA is the CDR1 and SQIVND is the CDR2. Cut back by 5 bases and 2 bases, the V and J ends lie 21 bases apart. From the cysteine up to the phenylalanine, the CDR3 has a length of 17 residues. Kept here is only the CDR3 DNA, which spans 51 bases and is read in frame from base 1. Sequencing was performed on blood. This sequence uses TRBV19 and TRBJ2-5, and TRBD2 may be the D gene, going by 6 matching bases. The clonotype was recovered from a woman aged 45-60 years with Graves' ophthalmopathy. Here is the DNA: TGTGCCAGTAGTCTTGATCCTCCCGGAGGGACTCAAGAGACCCAGTACTTC. Translated, it reads CASSLDPPGGTQETQYF.